The 2 T cell receptor beta chains below come from one sample, sequenced in a study of cytomegalovirus exposure and HLA in healthy donors. In the PCR, 60 Vbeta and 13 Jbeta primers were used. Profiled with immunoSEQ multiplex PCR; TCRdb holds only in-frame clones, not every one. The profile shows 150,000 to 200,000 clones, around 62% of them singletons. The material sequenced was PBMCs. The receptors shown here come from a man in his forties in good health and CMV-seronegative.

The chain joins TRBV27 to TRBJ2-7, with D possibly matching TRBD1 (6 bases). The CDR3 spans 14 residues. V was cut by 4 bases and J by 7 bases, with 17 bases left in between. CDR1 MNHEY and CDR2 SMNVEV come from the germline V gene (reference sequence). The CDR3 region is CASSSLPGEWEQYF. CDR3 in DNA: TGTGCCAGCAGTTCCCTCCCAGGGGAGTGGGAGCAGTACTTC.

The J gene is TRBJ2-1, the V gene TRBV19; D unresolved. Trimming took 3 bases from V and 7 from J, leaving 4 bases between them. The CDR3 has 11 amino acids. CDR1 is LNHDA, CDR2 SQIVND, per germline (reference sequence). The chain's CDR3 is CASSIENEQFF. CDR3 in DNA: TGTGCCAGTAGTATTGAGAATGAGCAGTTCTTC.